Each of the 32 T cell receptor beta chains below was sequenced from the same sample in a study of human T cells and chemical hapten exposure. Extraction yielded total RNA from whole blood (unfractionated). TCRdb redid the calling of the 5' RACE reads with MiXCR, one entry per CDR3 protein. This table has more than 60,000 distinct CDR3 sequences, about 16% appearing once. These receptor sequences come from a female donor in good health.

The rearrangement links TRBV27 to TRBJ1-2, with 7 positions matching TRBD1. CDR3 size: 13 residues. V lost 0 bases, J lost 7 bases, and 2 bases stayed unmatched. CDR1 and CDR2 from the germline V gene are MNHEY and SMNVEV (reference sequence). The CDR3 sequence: CASSLSTGIGYTF. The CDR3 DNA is TGTGCCAGCAGTTTATCGACAGGGATTGGCTACACCTTC.

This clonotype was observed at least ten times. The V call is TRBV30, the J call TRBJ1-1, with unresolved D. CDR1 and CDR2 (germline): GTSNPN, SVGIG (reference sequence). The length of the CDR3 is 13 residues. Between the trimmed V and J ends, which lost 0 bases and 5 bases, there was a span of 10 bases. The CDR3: CAWSVSSRTEAFF. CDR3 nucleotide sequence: TGTGCCTGGAGTGTATCCTCCCGGACTGAAGCTTTCTTT.

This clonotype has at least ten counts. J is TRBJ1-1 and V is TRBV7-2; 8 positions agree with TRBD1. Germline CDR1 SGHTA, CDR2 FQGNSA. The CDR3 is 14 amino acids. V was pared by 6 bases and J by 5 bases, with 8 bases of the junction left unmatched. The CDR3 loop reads CASSLQGARTEAFF. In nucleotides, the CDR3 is TGTGCCAGCAGTCTCCAGGGGGCGAGAACTGAAGCTTTCTTT.

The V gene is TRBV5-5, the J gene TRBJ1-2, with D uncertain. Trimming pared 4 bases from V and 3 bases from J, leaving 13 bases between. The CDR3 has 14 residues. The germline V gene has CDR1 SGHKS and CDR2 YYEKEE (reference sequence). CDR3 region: CASSGVGSDYGYTF. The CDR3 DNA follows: TGTGCCAGCAGCGGGGTTGGGAGTGACTATGGCTACACCTTC.

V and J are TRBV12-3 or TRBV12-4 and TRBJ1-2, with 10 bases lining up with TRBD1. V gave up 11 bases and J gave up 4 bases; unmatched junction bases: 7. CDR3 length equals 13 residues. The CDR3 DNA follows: TGTGCCTCCTGGGGACAGGGGAGCTATGGCTACACCTTC. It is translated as CASWGQGSYGYTF.

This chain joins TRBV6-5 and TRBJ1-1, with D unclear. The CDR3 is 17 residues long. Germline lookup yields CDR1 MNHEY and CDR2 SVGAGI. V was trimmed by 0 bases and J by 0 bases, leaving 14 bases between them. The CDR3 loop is CASSYSFGADLNTEAFF. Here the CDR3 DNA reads TGTGCCAGCAGTTACTCGTTCGGCGCAGACCTGAACACTGAAGCTTTCTTT.

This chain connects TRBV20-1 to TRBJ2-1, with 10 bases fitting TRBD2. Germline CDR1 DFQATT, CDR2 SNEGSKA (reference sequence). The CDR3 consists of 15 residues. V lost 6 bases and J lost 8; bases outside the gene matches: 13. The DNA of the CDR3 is TGCAGTGCCCCCTCCAGGAGCGGGGGGGTGCATGAGCAGTTCTTC. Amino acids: CSAPSRSGGVHEQFF.

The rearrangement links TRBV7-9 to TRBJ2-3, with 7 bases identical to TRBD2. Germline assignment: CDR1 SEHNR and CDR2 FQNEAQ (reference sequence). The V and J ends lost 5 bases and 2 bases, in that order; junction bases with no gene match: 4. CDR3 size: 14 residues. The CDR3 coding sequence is TGTGCCAGCAGCGAGCGGGGCTCCACAGATACGCAGTATTTT. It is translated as CASSERGSTDTQYF.

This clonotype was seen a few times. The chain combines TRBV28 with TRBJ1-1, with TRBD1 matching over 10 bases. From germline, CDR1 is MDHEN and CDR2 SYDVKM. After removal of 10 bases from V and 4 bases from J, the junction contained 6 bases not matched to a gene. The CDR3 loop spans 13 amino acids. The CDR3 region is CATRQGASTEAFF. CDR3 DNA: TGTGCCACGAGACAGGGGGCGAGCACTGAAGCTTTCTTT.

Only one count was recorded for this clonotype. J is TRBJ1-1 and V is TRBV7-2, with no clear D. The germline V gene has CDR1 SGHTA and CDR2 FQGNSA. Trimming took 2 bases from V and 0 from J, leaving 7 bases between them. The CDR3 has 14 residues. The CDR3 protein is CASSLLTLNTEAFF. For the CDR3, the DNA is TGTGCCAGCAGCTTATTGACATTGAACACTGAAGCTTTCTTT.

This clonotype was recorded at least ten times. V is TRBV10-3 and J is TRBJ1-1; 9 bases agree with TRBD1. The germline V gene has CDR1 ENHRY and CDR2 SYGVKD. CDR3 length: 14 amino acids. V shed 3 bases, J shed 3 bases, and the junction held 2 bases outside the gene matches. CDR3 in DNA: TGTGCCATCAGTGAACGGACAGGGGACACTGAAGCTTTCTTT. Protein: CAISERTGDTEAFF.

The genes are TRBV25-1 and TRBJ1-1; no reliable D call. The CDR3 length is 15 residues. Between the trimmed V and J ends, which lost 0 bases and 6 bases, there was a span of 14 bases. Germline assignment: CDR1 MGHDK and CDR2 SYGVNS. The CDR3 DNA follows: TGTGCCAGCAGTGAATATAACCAGGTCCGGGCTGAAGCTTTCTTT. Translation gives CASSEYNQVRAEAFF.

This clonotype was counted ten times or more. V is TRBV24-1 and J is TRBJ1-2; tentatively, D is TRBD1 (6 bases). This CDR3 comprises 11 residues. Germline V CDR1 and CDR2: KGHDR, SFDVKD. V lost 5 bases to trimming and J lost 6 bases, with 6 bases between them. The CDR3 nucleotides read TGTGCCACCAGTGGACAGGATGGCTACACCTTC. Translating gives CATSGQDGYTF.

Written as DNA, the CDR3 is TGCAGCGTTGAAGGGGGACAGGACTACGAGCAGTACTTC. Its translation is CSVEGGQDYEQYF. This chain joins TRBV29-1 and TRBJ2-7, with 8 bases lining up with TRBD1. This CDR3 region has 13 residues. V was clipped by 1 base and J by 3 bases; unmatched bases: 2. Germline assignment: CDR1 SQVTM and CDR2 ANQGSEA.

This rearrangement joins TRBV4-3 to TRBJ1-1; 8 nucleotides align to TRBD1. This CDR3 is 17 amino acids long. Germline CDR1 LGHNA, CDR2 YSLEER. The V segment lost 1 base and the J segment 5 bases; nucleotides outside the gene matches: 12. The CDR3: CASSQGAGGAWETEAFF. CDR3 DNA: TGCGCCAGCAGCCAAGGGGCAGGGGGCGCATGGGAAACTGAAGCTTTCTTT.

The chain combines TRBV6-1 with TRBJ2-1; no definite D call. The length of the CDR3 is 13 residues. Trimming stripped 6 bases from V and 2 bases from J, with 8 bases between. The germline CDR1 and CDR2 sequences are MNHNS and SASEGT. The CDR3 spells CASSPDPYNEQFF. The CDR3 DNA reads TGTGCCAGCAGCCCAGACCCCTACAATGAGCAGTTCTTC.

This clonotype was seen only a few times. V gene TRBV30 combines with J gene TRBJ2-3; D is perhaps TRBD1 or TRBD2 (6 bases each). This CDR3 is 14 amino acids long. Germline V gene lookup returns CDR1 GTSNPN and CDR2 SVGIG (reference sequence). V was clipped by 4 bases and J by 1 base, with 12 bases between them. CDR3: CAWNSGAGTDTQYF. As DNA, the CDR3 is TGTGCCTGGAATTCGGGGGCGGGCACAGATACGCAGTATTTT.

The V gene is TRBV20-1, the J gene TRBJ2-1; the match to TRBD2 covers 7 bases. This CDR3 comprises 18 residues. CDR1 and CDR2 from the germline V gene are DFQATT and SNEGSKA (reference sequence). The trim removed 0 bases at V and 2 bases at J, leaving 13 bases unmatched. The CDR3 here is CSARDPAVPSGAYNEQFF. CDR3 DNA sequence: TGCAGTGCTAGAGACCCCGCCGTCCCCAGCGGGGCCTACAATGAGCAGTTCTTC.

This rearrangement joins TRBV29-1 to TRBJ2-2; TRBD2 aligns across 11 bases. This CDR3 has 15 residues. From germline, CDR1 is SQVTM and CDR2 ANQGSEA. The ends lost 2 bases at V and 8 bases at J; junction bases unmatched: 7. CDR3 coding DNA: TGCAGCGTTGAATTGCTAGCGGGAGGAAGAGGGGAGCTGTTTTTT. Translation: CSVELLAGGRGELFF.

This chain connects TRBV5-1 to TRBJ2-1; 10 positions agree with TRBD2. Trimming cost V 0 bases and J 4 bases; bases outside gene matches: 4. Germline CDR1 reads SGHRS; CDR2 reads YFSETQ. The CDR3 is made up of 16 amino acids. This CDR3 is CASSLGLAGAYNEQFF. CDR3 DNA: TGCGCCAGCAGCTTGGGTCTAGCGGGAGCTTACAATGAGCAGTTCTTC.

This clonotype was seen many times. CDR3 bases: TGCGCCAGCAGCTCGGACCCGAACACTGAAGCTTTCTTT. This translates into CASSSDPNTEAFF. The V gene is TRBV5-1, the J gene TRBJ1-1; unclear D gene. The CDR3 extends over 13 amino acids. Trimming shortened V by 3 bases and J by 1 base, and 7 bases separated the two germline ends. CDR1 is SGHRS and CDR2 is YFSETQ in the germline V gene.

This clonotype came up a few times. CDR3 nucleotide sequence: TGCAGTGCTCAAGGACAGGGGCTGATGGATGGATACAATGAGCAGTTCTTC. This translates into CSAQGQGLMDGYNEQFF. V usage is TRBV20-1 and J usage is TRBJ2-1, with 9 bases lining up with TRBD1. The CDR3 consists of 17 residues. Germline V CDR1 and CDR2: DFQATT, SNEGSKA (reference sequence). Trimming at V came to 5 bases and at J to 4 bases, leaving 15 bases not matched to a gene.

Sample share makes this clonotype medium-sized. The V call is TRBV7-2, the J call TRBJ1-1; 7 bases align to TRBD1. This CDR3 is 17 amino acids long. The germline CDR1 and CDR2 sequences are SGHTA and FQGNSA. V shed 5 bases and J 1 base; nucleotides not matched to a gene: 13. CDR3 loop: CASSIYVGRGRNTEAFF. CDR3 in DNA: TGTGCCAGCAGCATCTACGTGGGCAGGGGGAGGAACACTGAAGCTTTCTTT.

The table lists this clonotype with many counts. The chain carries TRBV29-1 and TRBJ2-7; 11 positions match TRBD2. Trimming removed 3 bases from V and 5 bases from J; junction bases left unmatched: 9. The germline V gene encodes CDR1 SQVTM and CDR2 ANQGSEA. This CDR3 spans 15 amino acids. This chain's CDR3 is CSVESLAGGTDEQYF. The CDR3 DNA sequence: TGCAGCGTTGAGTCGCTAGCGGGAGGAACGGACGAGCAGTACTTC.

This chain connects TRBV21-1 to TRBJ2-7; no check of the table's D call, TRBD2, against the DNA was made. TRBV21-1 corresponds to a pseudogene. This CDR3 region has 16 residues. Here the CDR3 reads CASSKSKREGLYEQYF. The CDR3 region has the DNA TGTGCCAGCAGCAAATCCAAACGGGAGGGCCTCTACGAGCAGTACTTC.

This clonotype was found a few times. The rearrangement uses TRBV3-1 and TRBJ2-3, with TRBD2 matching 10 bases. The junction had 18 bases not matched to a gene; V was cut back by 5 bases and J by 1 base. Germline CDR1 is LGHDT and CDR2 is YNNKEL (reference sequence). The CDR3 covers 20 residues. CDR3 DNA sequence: TGTGCCAGCAGCTTGATACCGGGACTAGCGAAACAAGGTGGCACAGATACGCAGTATTTT. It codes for CASSLIPGLAKQGGTDTQYF.

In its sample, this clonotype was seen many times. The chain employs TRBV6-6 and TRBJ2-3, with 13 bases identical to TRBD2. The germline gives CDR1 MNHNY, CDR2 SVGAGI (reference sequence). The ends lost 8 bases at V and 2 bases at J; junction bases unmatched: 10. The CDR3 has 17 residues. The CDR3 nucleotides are TGTGCCAGCGCCACTAGCGGGGGGGTAGTCCTCACAGATACGCAGTATTTT. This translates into CASATSGGVVLTDTQYF.

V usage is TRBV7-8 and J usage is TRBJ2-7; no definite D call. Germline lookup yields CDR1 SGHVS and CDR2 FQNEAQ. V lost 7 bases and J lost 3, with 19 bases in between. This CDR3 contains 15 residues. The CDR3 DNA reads TGTGCCAGCAACCCACGGTCCAGTACCAACTACGAGCAGTACTTC. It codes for CASNPRSSTNYEQYF. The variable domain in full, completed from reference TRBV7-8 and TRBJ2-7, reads GAGVSQSPRYKVAKRGQDVALRCDPISGHVSLFWYQQALGQGPEFLTYFQNEAQLDKSGLPSDRFFAERPEGSVSTLKIQRTQQEDSAVYLCASNPRSSTNYEQYFGPGTRLTVT.

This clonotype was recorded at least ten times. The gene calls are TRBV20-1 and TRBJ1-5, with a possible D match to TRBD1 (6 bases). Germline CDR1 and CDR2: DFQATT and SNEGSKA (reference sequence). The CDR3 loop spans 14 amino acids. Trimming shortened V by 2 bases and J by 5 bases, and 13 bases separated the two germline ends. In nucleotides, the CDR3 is TGCAGTGCTAGATATAGGACAGCCGATCAGCCCCAGCATTTT. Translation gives CSARYRTADQPQHF.

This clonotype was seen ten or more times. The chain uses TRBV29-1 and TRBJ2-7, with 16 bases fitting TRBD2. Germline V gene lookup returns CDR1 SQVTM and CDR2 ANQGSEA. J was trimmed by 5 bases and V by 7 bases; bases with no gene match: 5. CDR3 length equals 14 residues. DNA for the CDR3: TGCAGCGCCGGGACTAGCGGGAGGGCCGACGAGCAGTACTTC. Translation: CSAGTSGRADEQYF.

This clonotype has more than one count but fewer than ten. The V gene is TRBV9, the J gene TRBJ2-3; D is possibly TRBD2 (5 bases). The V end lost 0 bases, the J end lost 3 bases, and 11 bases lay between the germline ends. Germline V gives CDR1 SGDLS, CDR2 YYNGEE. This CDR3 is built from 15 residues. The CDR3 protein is CASSVDGRRTDTQYF. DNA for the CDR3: TGTGCCAGCAGCGTAGACGGCAGGAGGACAGATACGCAGTATTTT.

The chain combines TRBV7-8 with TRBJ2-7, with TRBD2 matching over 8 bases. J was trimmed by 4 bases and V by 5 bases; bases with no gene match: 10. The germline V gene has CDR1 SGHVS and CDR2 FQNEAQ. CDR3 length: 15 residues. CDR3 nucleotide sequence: TGTGCCAGCAGCCGGGGGGGTGGGGACTATTACGAGCAGTACTTC. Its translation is CASSRGGGDYYEQYF.